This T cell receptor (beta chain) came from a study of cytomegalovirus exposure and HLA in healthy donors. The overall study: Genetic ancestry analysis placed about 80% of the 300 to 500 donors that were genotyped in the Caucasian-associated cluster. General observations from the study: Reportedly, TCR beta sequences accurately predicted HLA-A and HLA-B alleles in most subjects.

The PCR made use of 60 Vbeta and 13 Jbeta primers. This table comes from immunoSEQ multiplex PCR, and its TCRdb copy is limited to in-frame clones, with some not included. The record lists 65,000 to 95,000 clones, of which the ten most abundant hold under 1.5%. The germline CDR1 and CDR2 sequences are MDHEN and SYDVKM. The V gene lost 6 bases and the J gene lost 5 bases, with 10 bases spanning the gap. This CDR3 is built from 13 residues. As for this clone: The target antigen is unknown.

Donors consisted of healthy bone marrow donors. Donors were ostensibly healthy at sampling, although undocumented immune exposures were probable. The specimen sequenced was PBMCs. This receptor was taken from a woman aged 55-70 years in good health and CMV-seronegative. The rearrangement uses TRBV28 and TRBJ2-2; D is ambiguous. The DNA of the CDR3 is TGTGCCAGCAGAGCTAGACCGACCGGGGAGCTGTTTTTT. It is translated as CASRARPTGELFF.